These T cell receptor beta chains were read from a single sample in a study of blood T cell repertoires in COVID-19. Clones were read by immunoSEQ multiplex PCR, and TCRdb kept only the in-frame ones, dropping some. The sample carries 300,000 or so clones, 70% to 90% recorded once. Sequences were obtained from PBMCs or T cells enriched from blood (not recorded which). The source is a woman aged 25 to 39 who had recovered from COVID-19. Both conserved end residues are part of each CDR3. A D gene is named only where the DNA matches it firmly. Clone sizes are given selectively: once, few, many, or a class where the clone is expanded.

>TRBD1|TRBV5-5|.|TRBJ1-5
TGTGCCAGCAGTTCACAGGGGGATCAGCCCCAGCATTTT
CASSSQGDQPQHF
>.|TRBV19|.|TRBJ1-2
TGTGCCAGTAGTACCCGGACAGTTTCTCATGGCTACACCTTC
CASSTRTVSHGYTF
>TRBD2|TRBV5-1|.|TRBJ2-1
TGCGCCAGCAGCTTTAGCGGGACTGACAATGAGCAGTTCTTC
CASSFSGTDNEQFF
>TRBD1|TRBV2|.|TRBJ2-3
TGTGCCAGCCACCGCCGGGCCAGGGGGCCAAACACAGATACGCAGTATTTT
CASHRRARGPNTDTQYF
>.|TRBV7-9|once|TRBJ2-5
TGTGCCAGCAGCCTACCCGCGGAGGCAGCGGCCCAGTACTTC
CASSLPAEAAAQYF
>TRBD1|TRBV11-2|.|TRBJ1-1
TGTGCCAGCAGCTCAAACAGGGGTCGGAGACAAGCTTTCTTT
CASSSNRGRRQAFF
>TRBD1|TRBV7-9|.|TRBJ2-1
TGTGCCAGCAGCTTCACAGGGGGGATATACAATGAGCAGTTCTTC
CASSFTGGIYNEQFF
>TRBD1|TRBV7-2|.|TRBJ1-2
TGTGCCAGCAGCTCCCGGGACAGGCTATATGGCTACACCTTC
CASSSRDRLYGYTF
>.|TRBV18|.|TRBJ2-7
TGTGCCAGCTCACGTCCGGGTACTACCTACGAGCAGTACTTC
CASSRPGTTYEQYF
>.|TRBV5-8|.|TRBJ2-7
TGTGCCAGCGGCAAGGACTCGCACCTTTACGAGCAGTACTTC
CASGKDSHLYEQYF
>TRBD1|TRBV6-1|few|TRBJ1-2
TGTGCCAGCAGTGGAAAACAGGGGGTGGGAAACTATGGCTACACCTTC
CASSGKQGVGNYGYTF
>TRBD1|TRBV18|.|TRBJ1-1
TGTGCCAGCTCACCACCGACAGGGATCGGGATTTTT
CASSPPTGIGIF
>TRBD2|TRBV10-3|.|TRBJ2-6
TGTGCCATCAGGGGGACTAGCGGGGAACATCATTCTGGGGCCAACGTCCTGACTTTC
CAIRGTSGEHHSGANVLTF
>.|TRBV20-1|.|TRBJ2-7
TGCAGTGCTAGTTGGCAGGGGCGTGAGCAGTACTTC
CSASWQGREQYF
>.|TRBV6-5|.|TRBJ2-7
TGTGCCAGCAGCCCACAGAGACAATACGGCCAGTACTTC
CASSPQRQYGQYF
>TRBD2|TRBV9|.|TRBJ2-7
TGTGCCAGCAGCGTAGGGGGGGGGACCGCCTACGAGCAGTACTTC
CASSVGGGTAYEQYF
>.|TRBV27|.|TRBJ2-1
TGTGCCAGCAGTACTCCTACTAGCAGCTCCTACAATGAGCAGTTCTTC
CASSTPTSSSYNEQFF
>.|TRBV3-1/TRBV3-2|.|TRBJ1-1
TGTGCCAGCAGCAGTAGTTTTAGAGGGACTGAAGCTTTCTTT
CASSSSFRGTEAFF
>.|TRBV12-5|.|TRBJ2-7
TGTGCTAGTGGTTTGGATCAGAACGAGCAGTACTTC
CASGLDQNEQYF
>.|TRBV3-1/TRBV3-2|.|TRBJ1-2
TGTGCCAGCAGCCAAGAGAGGGCCGCTAACTATGGCTACACCTTC
CASSQERAANYGYTF
>.|TRBV29-1|.|TRBJ1-1
TGCAGCGTTGCGGAAACAGGGAACACTGCCGCTTTCTTT
CSVAETGNTAAFF
>TRBD1|TRBV4-3|.|TRBJ1-4
TGCGCCAGCAGCCACGGGACAGGGGATAATGAAAAACTGTTTTTT
CASSHGTGDNEKLFF
>.|TRBV19|few|TRBJ1-5
TGTGCCAGTAGTATACCACCAGGGGAGGGAGGGCAGCCCCAGCATTTT
CASSIPPGEGGQPQHF
>.|TRBV25-1|.|TRBJ2-7
TGTGCCAGCAGTGAATGGAGCAGGGGAAGGGACGAGCAGTACTTC
CASSEWSRGRDEQYF
>.|TRBV14|.|TRBJ2-5
TGTGCCAGCAGCCAAGGATCAGGACTACAAGAGACCCAGTACTTC
CASSQGSGLQETQYF
>.|TRBV10-3|.|TRBJ1-1
TGTGCCATCAGTGACTCGGAGGAAGCTTTCTTT
CAISDSEEAFF
>.|TRBV30|.|TRBJ2-5
TGTGCCTGGAGTGTTGATCAGGCGGGTCAAGAGACCCAGTACTTC
CAWSVDQAGQETQYF
>.|TRBV5-1|.|TRBJ2-2
TGCGCCAGCAGCTTGGAGCAAGGGAACAGGGCGAACACCGGGGAGCTGTTTTTT
CASSLEQGNRANTGELFF
>.|TRBV14|.|TRBJ1-2
TGTGCCAGCAGCCATGCCGGGACACTTGGCTACACCTTC
CASSHAGTLGYTF
>.|TRBV7-6|once|TRBJ1-2
TGTGCCAGCAGCCCGGACCCCGGGCCGACTAATGGCTACACCTTC
CASSPDPGPTNGYTF
>TRBD1|TRBV9|.|TRBJ1-4
TGTGCCAGCAGCGTAGCTTCCCAGGGGGGAGAAAAACTGTTTTTT
CASSVASQGGEKLFF
>.|TRBV5-6|few|TRBJ1-2
TGTGCCAGCAGCTTGGTACAGGGTTACGGCTACACCTTC
CASSLVQGYGYTF
>.|TRBV19|.|TRBJ1-4
TGTGCCAGTCGGAACAGTGAAAAACTGTTTTTT
CASRNSEKLFF
>.|TRBV6-5|.|TRBJ2-3
TGTGCCAGCAGTACTCCCCAGGGGCCAGATACGCAGTATTTT
CASSTPQGPDTQYF
>TRBD1|TRBV19|.|TRBJ2-1
TGTGCCAGTAGTCGGACAGGCAACAATGAGCAGTTCTTC
CASSRTGNNEQFF
>.|TRBV6-1|.|TRBJ1-6
TGTGCCAGCAGTGAAGCGCGGCAGGGTGGGTCACCCCTCCACTTT
CASSEARQGGSPLHF
>.|TRBV11-2|.|TRBJ1-3
TGTGCCAGCAGCTTAGGAACAGGGTCCAATACTGGAAACACCATATATTTT
CASSLGTGSNTGNTIYF
>TRBD2|TRBV5-4|.|TRBJ2-5
TGTGCCAGCAGCCCCGGAGAGCGGGGCCAAGAGACCCAGTACTTC
CASSPGERGQETQYF
>.|TRBV19|.|TRBJ1-1
TGTGCCAGTAGTATAACAGGGACGAACACTGAAGCTTTCTTT
CASSITGTNTEAFF
>.|TRBV6-5|.|TRBJ2-2
TGTGCCAGCAGAGACGGGTGGCGGACCGGGGAGCTGTTTTTT
CASRDGWRTGELFF
>TRBD1|TRBV6-1|.|TRBJ1-4
TGTGCCAGCAGCGAAGTGGGCGGGACAGGGGGTGAAAAACTGTTTTTT
CASSEVGGTGGEKLFF
>.|TRBV27|.|TRBJ2-5
TGTGCCAGCAAGGATAGACAGAGACCGTACCAAGAGACCCAGTACTTC
CASKDRQRPYQETQYF
>.|TRBV7-9|.|TRBJ1-1
TGTGCCAGCAGCCTTTTTGACACTGAAGCTTTCTTT
CASSLFDTEAFF
>.|TRBV5-1|few|TRBJ1-1
TGCGCCAGCAGCGTAACCGGGTCGAACACTGAAGCTTTCTTT
CASSVTGSNTEAFF
>.|TRBV19|.|TRBJ1-4
TGTGCCAGTAGTATAAGCAGGGTAAACGAAAAACTGTTTTTT
CASSISRVNEKLFF
>TRBD1|TRBV10-1|.|TRBJ1-4
TGCGCCAGCAGCGAGGGACAGTCTTCGAATGAAAAACTGTTTTTT
CASSEGQSSNEKLFF
>TRBD1|TRBV19|.|TRBJ2-1
TGTGCCAGTAGCACAGGGGGCAATGAGCAGTTCTTC
CASSTGGNEQFF
>TRBD1|TRBV2|once|TRBJ1-1
TGTGCCAGCAGGGCCACAGGGGGGACTGAAGCTTTCTTT
CASRATGGTEAFF
>TRBD1|TRBV2|.|TRBJ1-5
TGTGCCAGCGGGGGACAGGGGGCAGCTCAGCCCCAGCATTTT
CASGGQGAAQPQHF
>TRBD2|TRBV5-1|.|TRBJ2-1
TGCGCCAGCAGCTTGAGGGGGACTAGCGGGGCACATGAGCAGTTCTTC
CASSLRGTSGAHEQFF
>TRBD1|TRBV29-1|.|TRBJ1-5
TGCAGCGTCTCAATCGGGACAGGGGATCAGCCCCAGCATTTT
CSVSIGTGDQPQHF
>TRBD1|TRBV30|.|TRBJ2-2
TGTGCCAGTACAGGGGCCTCGAACACCGGGGAGCTGTTTTTT
CASTGASNTGELFF
>TRBD2|TRBV9|.|TRBJ2-5
TGTGCCAGCAGCGCATGGGGGACTAGCGTGGGCCAGTACTTC
CASSAWGTSVGQYF
>TRBD1|TRBV7-8|.|TRBJ1-2
TGTGCCAGCAGCACCTACAGGGGGAGTTTGGATGGCTACACCTTC
CASSTYRGSLDGYTF